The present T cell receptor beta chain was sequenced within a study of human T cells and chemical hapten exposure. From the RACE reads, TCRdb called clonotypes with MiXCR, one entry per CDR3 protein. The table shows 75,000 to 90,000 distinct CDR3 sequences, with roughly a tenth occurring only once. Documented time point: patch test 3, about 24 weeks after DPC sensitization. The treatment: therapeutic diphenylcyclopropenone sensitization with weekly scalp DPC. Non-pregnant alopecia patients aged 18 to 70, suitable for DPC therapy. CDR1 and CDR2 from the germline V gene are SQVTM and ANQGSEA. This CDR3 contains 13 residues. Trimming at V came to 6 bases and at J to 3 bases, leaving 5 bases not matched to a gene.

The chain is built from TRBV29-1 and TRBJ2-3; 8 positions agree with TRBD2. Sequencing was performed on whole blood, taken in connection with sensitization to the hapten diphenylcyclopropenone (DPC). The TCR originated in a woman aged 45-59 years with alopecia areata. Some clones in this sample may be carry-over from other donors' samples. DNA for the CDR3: TGCAGCGTCCGGACTAGCCTTACAGATACGCAGTATTTT. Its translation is CSVRTSLTDTQYF.